A selection of T cell receptor beta chains follows, all from one sample in a study of T cell responses to AZD1222 COVID-19 vaccine. Assay: immunoSEQ multiplex PCR; the TCRdb copy retains only in-frame clones and omits some. The sample holds roughly 66,000 clones, roughly 89% seen once. The sequences come from peripheral blood, collected on day 0 of AZD1222 vaccination. These TCRs come from an adult in good health. CDR3s include the opening cysteine and the closing phenylalanine or tryptophan. Each record gives: V gene, J gene, D gene, clone size, CDR3 protein, CDR3 DNA. A D gene is named only where the DNA matches it firmly. Some rows mark clone size as missing; the rest say once, few, many or name a class of expanded clone.

V: TRBV7-9; J: TRBJ1-1; D: TRBD1; size: NA; CDR3: CASSLIQGAGDTEAFF; DNA: TGTGCCAGCAGCTTAATTCAGGGGGCGGGGGACACTGAAGCTTTCTTT
V: TRBV30; J: TRBJ1-2; D: NA; size: NA; CDR3: CAWSPNTLWRGDTF; DNA: TGTGCCTGGAGTCCCAACACCCTTTGGAGGGGTGACACCTTC
V: TRBV6-6; J: TRBJ1-1; D: NA; size: NA; CDR3: CASRRDTLEAFF; DNA: TGTGCCAGCAGAAGGGACACCCTTGAAGCTTTCTTT
V: TRBV28; J: TRBJ2-1; D: NA; size: NA; CDR3: CASSWFNEQFF; DNA: TGTGCCAGCAGTTGGTTCAATGAGCAGTTCTTC
V: TRBV7-2; J: TRBJ2-2; D: NA; size: NA; CDR3: CASSLVPVPNTGELFF; DNA: TGTGCCAGCAGCTTAGTACCAGTCCCGAACACCGGGGAGCTGTTTTTT
V: TRBV9; J: TRBJ1-5; D: NA; size: NA; CDR3: CASSPGTLFQPQHF; DNA: TGTGCCAGCAGCCCTGGGACACTCTTTCAGCCCCAGCATTTT
V: TRBV4-1; J: TRBJ2-1; D: TRBD2; size: NA; CDR3: CASSQDSSGVYNEQFF; DNA: TGCGCCAGCAGCCAAGATTCGAGCGGGGTTTACAATGAGCAGTTCTTC
V: TRBV18; J: TRBJ1-1; D: NA; size: once; CDR3: CASSPPQVVEAFF; DNA: TGTGCCAGCTCACCACCGCAGGTAGTTGAAGCTTTCTTT
V: TRBV6-2/TRBV6-3; J: TRBJ2-7; D: NA; size: NA; CDR3: CASSYYNGGSYEQYF; DNA: TGTGCCAGCAGTTATTATAACGGGGGTTCCTACGAGCAGTACTTC
V: TRBV7-9; J: TRBJ1-4; D: NA; size: NA; CDR3: CASSLAAFGEKLFF; DNA: TGTGCCAGCAGCTTAGCAGCCTTTGGTGAAAAACTGTTTTTT
V: TRBV5-4; J: TRBJ2-1; D: TRBD2; size: NA; CDR3: CASSTNLAGVLNEQFF; DNA: TGTGCCAGCAGCACGAACCTAGCGGGGGTTCTGAATGAGCAGTTCTTC
V: TRBV14; J: TRBJ2-7; D: TRBD2; size: NA; CDR3: CASSSGGSYEQYF; DNA: TGTGCCAGCAGCTCGGGGGGCTCCTACGAGCAGTACTTC
V: TRBV19; J: TRBJ2-1; D: NA; size: NA; CDR3: CATQTGEDEQFF; DNA: TGTGCCACCCAAACGGGGGAGGATGAGCAGTTCTTC
V: TRBV6-1; J: TRBJ1-2; D: TRBD1; size: NA; CDR3: CASSELGTGGGGYTF; DNA: TGTGCCAGCAGTGAACTCGGGACAGGGGGTGGAGGCTACACCTTC
V: TRBV25-1; J: TRBJ1-2; D: TRBD1; size: once; CDR3: CASSNTGTVYGYTF; DNA: TGTGCCAGCAGTAATACCGGGACAGTCTATGGCTACACCTTC
V: TRBV28; J: TRBJ2-7; D: TRBD1; size: NA; CDR3: CASSSTDRGLSYEQYF; DNA: TGTGCCAGCAGTTCTACCGACAGGGGGCTTTCCTACGAGCAGTACTTC